Included here is one T cell receptor beta chain sequence, with context. The target antigen is unknown. In replicate PCRs of sorted subsets, roughly 200 ng DNA, roughly 31,000 T cell genomes, was used. Measured with immunoSEQ multiplex PCR; TCRdb has only the in-frame clones, and not every one. Of about 980,000 clones in the sample, more than 75% were seen once. The germline CDR1 and CDR2 sequences are LNHDA and SQIVND (reference sequence). The V segment lost 3 bases and the J segment 0 bases; nucleotides outside the gene matches: 6. The CDR3 has 16 amino acids. The record originates from a study of shared clonotypes between healthy human individuals. For the study at large: The study used three CD4 naive, three CD4 memory, two CD8 naive and one CD8 memory plate per donor. General study findings and limits: The authors sampled blood alone, and tissue repertoires likely differ.

The donors, healthy adults who were HIV-negative, had experienced no recent acute infections or vaccinations. V gene TRBV19 combines with J gene TRBJ2-3; 7 positions agree with TRBD2. Sequencing input: memory CD4+ T cells sorted from blood. Subset described: CD45RA-negative fraction. This clonotype originated in a man between 18 and 29 years old in good health. The CDR3 loop is CASSILSAGSTDTQYF. DNA for the CDR3: TGTGCCAGTAGTATTCTCTCAGCGGGGAGCACAGATACGCAGTATTTT.